The present TCR beta chain was sequenced within a study of T cell responses to AZD1222 COVID-19 vaccine. Produced via immunoSEQ multiplex PCR; TCRdb's table is partial and in-frame only. The sample includes 120,000 to 150,000 clones, more than 80% seen only once; the top ten take around 8%. This CDR3 has 21 residues. V gave up 2 bases and J gave up 0 bases; unmatched junction bases: 12. Germline CDR1 is SGHVS and CDR2 is FQNEAQ. This clone was recorded once. No antigen is known for it. General study points: Dominant at 160-218 and 743-854, vaccine-associated CD4 TCRs also spanned spike. Only a handful of AZD1222 recipients tested seropositive at baseline. Females outnumbered males among donors, who were mostly white British; clonal diversity was possibly underestimated.

This TCR was sampled from an adult who received the MenACWY meningococcal vaccine as a control. The specimen comprised peripheral blood, sampled 28 days after the second dose of the MenACWY control vaccine. The J gene is TRBJ2-2, the V gene TRBV7-8; 13 bases agree with TRBD2. The CDR3 reads CASSLRALAGGSKTNTGELFF. The CDR3 bases are TGTGCCAGCAGCTTACGAGCACTAGCGGGGGGGTCCAAAACGAACACCGGGGAGCTGTTTTTT.